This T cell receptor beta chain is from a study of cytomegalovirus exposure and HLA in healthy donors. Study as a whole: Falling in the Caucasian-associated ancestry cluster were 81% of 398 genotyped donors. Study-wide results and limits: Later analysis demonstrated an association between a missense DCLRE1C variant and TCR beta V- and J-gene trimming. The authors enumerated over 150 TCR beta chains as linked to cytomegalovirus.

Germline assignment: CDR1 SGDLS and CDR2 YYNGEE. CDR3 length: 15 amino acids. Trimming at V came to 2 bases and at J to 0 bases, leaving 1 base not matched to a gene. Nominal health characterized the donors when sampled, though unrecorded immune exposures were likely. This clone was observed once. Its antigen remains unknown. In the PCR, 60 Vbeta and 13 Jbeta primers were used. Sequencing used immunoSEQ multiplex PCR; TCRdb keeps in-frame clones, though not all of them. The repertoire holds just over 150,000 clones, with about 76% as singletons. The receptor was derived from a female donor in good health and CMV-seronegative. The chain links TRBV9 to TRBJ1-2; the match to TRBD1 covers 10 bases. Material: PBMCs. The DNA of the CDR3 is TGTGCCAGCAGCGTTGGACAGGGGGCTAACTATGGCTACACCTTC. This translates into CASSVGQGANYGYTF.